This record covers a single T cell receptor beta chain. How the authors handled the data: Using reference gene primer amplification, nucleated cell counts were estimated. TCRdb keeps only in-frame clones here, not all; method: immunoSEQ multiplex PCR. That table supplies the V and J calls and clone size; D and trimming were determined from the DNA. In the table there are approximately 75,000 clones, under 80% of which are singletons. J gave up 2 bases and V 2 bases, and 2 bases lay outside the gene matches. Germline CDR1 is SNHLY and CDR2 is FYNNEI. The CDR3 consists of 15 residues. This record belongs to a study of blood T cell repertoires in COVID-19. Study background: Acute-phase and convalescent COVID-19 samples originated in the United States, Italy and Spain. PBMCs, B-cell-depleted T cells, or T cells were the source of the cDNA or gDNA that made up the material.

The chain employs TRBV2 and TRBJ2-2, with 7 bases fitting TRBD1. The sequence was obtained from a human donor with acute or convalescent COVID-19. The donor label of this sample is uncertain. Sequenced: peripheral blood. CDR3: CASSERQGNTGELFF. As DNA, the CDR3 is TGTGCCAGCAGTGAAAGACAGGGCAACACCGGGGAGCTGTTTTTT.